The 18 T cell receptor beta chains given below trace back to one sample, sequenced in a study of T-cell memory formation after mild COVID-19. TCRdb analysed the 5' RACE reads with MiXCR anew, one entry per CDR3 protein. This repertoire shows under 350,000 distinct CDR3 sequences, 15% to 20% found once; its top ten account for more than 20%. The source material was PBMCs or a T cell subset sorted from them (not recorded which). The receptor source for this set is a man younger than 35 who had mild COVID-19 (a few samples of this study predate the infection). Cell type and time point are not known.

This clonotype was found a few times. V is TRBV28 and J is TRBJ2-5; D ambiguous. The CDR3 totals 15 residues. Germline V gene sequence: CDR1 MDHEN, CDR2 SYDVKM. V lost 5 bases and J 1 base, leaving 14 bases between the germline ends. CDR3 sequence (DNA): TGTGCCAGCAGTACCCCGTGGCGGCCCCAAGAGACCCAGTACTTC. This encodes CASSTPWRPQETQYF.

In its sample, this clonotype was seen a few times. This chain uses TRBV5-5 with TRBJ2-5; D unclear. V was shortened by 3 bases and J by 1 base, with 13 bases between the two germline ends. CDR3 size: 15 residues. Germline values: CDR1 SGHKS, CDR2 YYEKEE (reference sequence). CDR3 DNA sequence: TGTGCCAGCAGCTGGGCCTCCCTTACCCAAGAGACCCAGTACTTC. Translating gives CASSWASLTQETQYF.

This clonotype was observed a few times. The rearrangement uses TRBV6-2 or TRBV6-3 and TRBJ1-5; D is perhaps TRBD1 (6 bases). The V end lost 8 bases, the J end lost 6 bases, and 17 bases lay between the germline ends. The germline gives CDR1 MNHEY, CDR2 SVGEGT. CDR3 size: 14 residues. CDR3 DNA: TGTGCCAGCGGGCCGGTGGGGGGCCCTCAGCCCCAGCATTTT. It codes for CASGPVGGPQPQHF.

This clonotype occurred a few times. The chain links TRBV20-1 to TRBJ1-2; no reliable D call. Germline CDR1 reads DFQATT; CDR2 reads SNEGSKA (reference sequence). Between the trimmed V and J ends, which lost 0 bases and 4 bases, there was a span of 15 bases. This CDR3 comprises 15 residues. The CDR3 protein is CSARDTERTIYGYTF. DNA for the CDR3: TGCAGTGCTAGAGATACCGAACGGACTATCTATGGCTACACCTTC.

This clonotype has just a few counts. The V and J genes are TRBV4-2 and TRBJ2-7, with TRBD1 identical over 7 bases. Germline-derived CDR1 and CDR2 are LGHNA and YNFKEQ. With V trimmed by 4 bases and J by 2 bases, 8 bases remained unmatched. The CDR3 contains 15 residues. The CDR3 coding sequence is TGTGCCAGCAGCCCCCTACAGGGGTCGCCCTACGAGCAGTACTTC. Protein: CASSPLQGSPYEQYF.

The CDR3 DNA sequence: TGTGCCAGCAGTTACCGGACATACTTGAGCTCCTACGAGCAGTACGTC. Its protein is CASSYRTYLSSYEQYV. The chain uses TRBV6-6 and TRBJ2-7; weak D call: TRBD1 (5 bases). This CDR3 has 16 residues. The V and J ends lost 2 bases and 0 bases respectively, with 14 bases between them. Per germline, CDR1 MNHNY and CDR2 SVGAGI (reference sequence).

This clonotype was seen only a few times. CDR3 coding DNA: TGTGCCAGCCGCCGGGGGGGGGACACTGAAGCTTTCTTT. It is translated as CASRRGGDTEAFF. The chain carries TRBV7-9 and TRBJ1-1; possibly TRBD1 for D (5 bases). The CDR3 spans 13 residues. V lost 8 bases and J 3 bases, leaving 13 bases between the germline ends. Germline V CDR1 and CDR2: SEHNR, FQNEAQ (reference sequence).

The chain is built from TRBV21-1 and TRBJ2-7; the table's D call, TRBD1, has no DNA check behind it. TRBV21-1 is termed a pseudogene. The CDR3 runs to 13 residues. CDR3 in amino acids: CASSSGQGHEQYV. The CDR3 DNA reads TGTGCCAGCAGCAGCGGACAGGGCCACGAGCAGTACGTC.

The V call is TRBV6-5, the J call TRBJ2-3, with D maybe TRBD2 (5 bases). CDR1 and CDR2 from the germline V gene are MNHEY and SVGAGI. V was pared by 5 bases and J by 0 bases, with 15 bases between. This CDR3 is 16 amino acids long. The CDR3 DNA sequence: TGTGCCAGCAGTCTATCCTTTTGGACTAGCACAGATACGCAGTATTTT. It encodes CASSLSFWTSTDTQYF.

The V call is TRBV29-1, the J call TRBJ1-2; D gene unclear. The CDR3 is 9 residues long. V gave up 4 bases and J gave up 8 bases, with 5 bases separating them. The germline V gene encodes CDR1 SQVTM and CDR2 ANQGSEA. DNA of the CDR3: TGCAGCGTTGCGGGCGGCTACACCTTC. Amino acids: CSVAGGYTF. Using reference TRBV29-1 and TRBJ1-2 for the parts outside the CDR3, the full variable domain is SAVISQKPSRDICQRGTSLTIQCQVDSQVTMMFWYRQQPGQSLTLIATANQGSEATYESGFVIDKFPISRPNLTFSTLTVSNMSPEDSSIYLCSVAGGYTFGSGTRLTVV.

Only a few counts were recorded for this clonotype. The V call is TRBV5-1, the J call TRBJ1-1, with D perhaps matching TRBD1 (6 bases). Germline CDR1 and CDR2: SGHRS and YFSETQ. The CDR3 totals 14 residues. The germline V and J ends were trimmed by 4 bases and 4 bases, with 14 bases remaining between them. The CDR3 reads CASSLGQSITEAFF. The CDR3 nucleotides read TGCGCCAGCAGCCTAGGACAGTCAATCACTGAAGCTTTCTTT.

On this clonotype: A clone one base away is much larger, so this may be a read error. The chain is built from TRBV5-1 and TRBJ1-1; D is possibly TRBD1 (5 bases). The CDR3 loop spans 16 amino acids. The germline V gene encodes CDR1 SGHRS and CDR2 YFSETQ. CDR3 residues: CASSPVPPGPNPEAFF. The CDR3 DNA reads TGCGCCAGCAGCCCGGTTCCCCCGGGACCGAACCCTGAAGCTTTCTTT.

The chain combines TRBV4-1 with TRBJ2-7; D remains unclear. Germline V gene sequence: CDR1 MGHRA, CDR2 YSYEKL. The CDR3 loop spans 15 amino acids. Trimming cost V 0 bases and J 0 bases, with 9 bases left between them. This CDR3 reads CASSQDPVSSYEQYF. The CDR3 nucleotides are TGCGCCAGCAGCCAAGATCCGGTGAGCTCCTACGAGCAGTACTTC.

This clonotype occurred a few times. The chain combines TRBV5-1 with TRBJ2-5; the match to TRBD1 covers 8 bases. This CDR3 comprises 16 residues. In germline, CDR1 is SGHRS, CDR2 YFSETQ. Losses at the gene ends were 1 base for V and 5 bases for J; bases not matched to a gene: 10. In DNA form, the CDR3 reads TGCGCCAGCAGCTTGACGACCCCAGGGGGCGATGAGACCCAGTACTTC. Amino acid sequence: CASSLTTPGGDETQYF.

This chain links TRBV7-2 with TRBJ1-1; D might be TRBD1 (6 bases). The CDR3 contains 12 residues. Trimming removed 5 bases at V and 7 bases at J, with 11 bases between. Germline-derived CDR1 and CDR2 are SGHTA and FQGNSA. Here the CDR3 DNA reads TGTGCCAGCAGCCTCGACAGGCGTGAAGCTTTCTTT. The encoded protein is CASSLDRREAFF.

The rearrangement links TRBV6-5 to TRBJ1-5; no clear D gene. The CDR3 length is 16 residues. The germline V and J ends were trimmed by 2 bases and 0 bases, with 11 bases remaining between them. From germline, CDR1 is MNHEY and CDR2 SVGAGI. The CDR3 nucleotides read TGTGCCAGCAGTTACAGCGGGCCAGTTAGCAATCAGCCCCAGCATTTT. Translating gives CASSYSGPVSNQPQHF.

This clonotype has only a few counts. V gene TRBV29-1 combines with J gene TRBJ2-7; D is possibly TRBD1 (6 bases). Trimming took 3 bases from V and 5 from J, leaving 11 bases between them. Germline lookup yields CDR1 SQVTM and CDR2 ANQGSEA. The CDR3 spans 12 residues. The CDR3 coding sequence is TGCAGCGTTGACTTGGGGGCCGACGAGCAGTACTTC. Amino acid sequence: CSVDLGADEQYF.

In its sample, this clonotype was seen a few times. J is TRBJ2-3 and V is TRBV5-6; D is possibly TRBD2 (6 bases). V gave up 2 bases and J gave up 0 bases, with 10 bases separating them. This CDR3 has 15 residues. The germline V gene has CDR1 SGHDT and CDR2 YYEEEE. CDR3 protein: CASSFLGGSTDTQYF. The CDR3 DNA follows: TGTGCCAGCAGCTTCTTGGGGGGAAGCACAGATACGCAGTATTTT.